Reported below is one TCR beta chain. Its antigen is not known. The record originates from a study of T-cell reconstitution after alpha-beta-depleted transplantation in children. Study conclusions and caveats: By one year post-transplant, T-cell counts and diversity largely arose from T cells that were newly produced. In patients about two months after transplant, alpha-beta T cells reportedly arose from several hundred expanded graft clones. Recipient T cells and thymic progenitors that survived were the source of the high TCRbeta diversity seen at day 60 in some patients.

TCRbeta library preparation incorporated unique molecular identifiers. TCRdb ran MiXCR on the PCR reads and lists one entry per CDR3 protein. Found here are 100,000 to 120,000 distinct CDR3 sequences, 5.5% to 7% of them singletons; the top ten hold roughly 24%. V lost 1 base and J 2 bases, leaving 19 bases between the germline ends. This CDR3 comprises 18 residues. Germline assignment: CDR1 SGHAT and CDR2 FQNNGV. Sample: PBMCs, mostly from graft donor cells, taken 360 days after TCRalphabeta/CD19-depleted stem cell transplant. This chain uses TRBV11-2 with TRBJ2-3; D may be TRBD1 (5 bases). The receptor comes from a male patient under 10 years old who had a stem cell transplant for acute lymphoblastic leukemia, so the T cells may come from the graft donor. CDR3 coding DNA: TGTGCCAGCAGCTTAGTTTACAAGGTGATCAGGGACACAGATACGCAGTATTTT. As protein: CASSLVYKVIRDTDTQYF.